This T cell receptor (beta chain) was sequenced for a study of technical replicates of blood from several donors. Libraries were prepared by immunoSEQ multiplex PCR; TCRdb keeps only in-frame clonotypes and omits some of them. The data hold tens of thousands of clones, with 75% to 95% observed a single time. Germline V CDR1 and CDR2: MNHEY, SMNVEV (reference sequence). This CDR3 has 18 amino acids. Losses at the gene ends were 6 bases for V and 6 bases for J; bases not matched to a gene: 18. The sample consisted of T cells isolated from PBMCs. This sequence was found in a human donor in good health. The J gene is TRBJ1-5, the V gene TRBV27, with 9 bases aligning to TRBD1. CDR3 sequence reads: CASSSAVGTGRLSQPQHF. The DNA of the CDR3 is TGTGCCAGCAGCTCCGCCGTCGGGACAGGGAGGCTAAGTCAGCCCCAGCATTTT.